This T cell receptor (beta chain) was obtained from a study of blood T cell repertoires in COVID-19. Study-level information: Samples representing acute and convalescent COVID-19 were sourced from the United States, Italy and Spain.

Trimming took off 3 bases at V and 6 bases at J, with 9 bases between the two ends. In germline, CDR1 is MDHEN, CDR2 SYDVKM. There are 13 residues in the CDR3. Sequencing was performed with immunoSEQ multiplex PCR; in TCRdb, only in-frame clones are kept and a portion is missing. The data hold approximately 440,000 clones, with around 90% observed a single time. This receptor was identified in a woman between 18 and 29 years old who had recovered from COVID-19. The chain recombines TRBV28 with TRBJ2-1; D is undetermined. Source material: PBMCs or T cells enriched from blood (not recorded which). Here the CDR3 reads CASSFSPLNEQFF. Here the CDR3 DNA reads TGTGCCAGCAGTTTTAGCCCCCTCAATGAGCAGTTCTTC.